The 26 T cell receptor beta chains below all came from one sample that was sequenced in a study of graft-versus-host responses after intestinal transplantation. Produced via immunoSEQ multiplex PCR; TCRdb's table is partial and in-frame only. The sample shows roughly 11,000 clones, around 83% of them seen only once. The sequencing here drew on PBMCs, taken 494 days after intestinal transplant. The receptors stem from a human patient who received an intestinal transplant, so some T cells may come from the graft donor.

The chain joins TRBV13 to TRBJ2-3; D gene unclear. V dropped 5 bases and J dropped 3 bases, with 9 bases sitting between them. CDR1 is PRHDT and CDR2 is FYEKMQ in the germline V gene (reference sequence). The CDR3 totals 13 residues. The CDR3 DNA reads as TGTGCCAGCAGCATCAAAGGGACAGATACGCAGTATTTT. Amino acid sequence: CASSIKGTDTQYF. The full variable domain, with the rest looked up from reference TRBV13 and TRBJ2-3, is AAGVIQSPRHLIKEKRETATLKCYPIPRHDTVYWYQQGPGQDPQFLISFYEKMQSDKGSIPDRFSAQQFSDYHSELNMSSLELGDSALYFCASSIKGTDTQYFGPGTRLTVL.

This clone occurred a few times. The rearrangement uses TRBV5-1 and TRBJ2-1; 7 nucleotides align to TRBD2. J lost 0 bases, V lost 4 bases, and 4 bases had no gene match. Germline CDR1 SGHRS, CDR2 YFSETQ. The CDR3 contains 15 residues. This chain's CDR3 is CASSPSGNSYNEQFF. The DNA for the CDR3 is TGCGCCAGCAGCCCCAGCGGGAACTCCTACAATGAGCAGTTCTTC. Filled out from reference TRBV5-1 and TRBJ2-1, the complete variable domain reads KAGVTQTPRYLIKTRGQQVTLSCSPISGHRSVSWYQQTPGQGLQFLFEYFSETQRNKGNFPGRFSGRQFSNSRSEMNVSTLELGDSALYLCASSPSGNSYNEQFFGPGTRLTVL.

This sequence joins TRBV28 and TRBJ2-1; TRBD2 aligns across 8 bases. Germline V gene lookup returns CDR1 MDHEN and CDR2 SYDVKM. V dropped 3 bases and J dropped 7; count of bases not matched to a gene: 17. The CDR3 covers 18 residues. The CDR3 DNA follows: TGTGCCAGCAGTTTCCGGCCATATAGCGGGAAAGGCGCTAATGAGCAGTTCTTC. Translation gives CASSFRPYSGKGANEQFF.

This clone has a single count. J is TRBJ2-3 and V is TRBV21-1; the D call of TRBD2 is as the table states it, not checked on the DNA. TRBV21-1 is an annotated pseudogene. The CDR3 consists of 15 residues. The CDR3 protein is CASSTELAGADTQYF. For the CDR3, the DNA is TGTGCCAGCAGCACCGAGCTAGCGGGAGCAGATACGCAGTATTTT.

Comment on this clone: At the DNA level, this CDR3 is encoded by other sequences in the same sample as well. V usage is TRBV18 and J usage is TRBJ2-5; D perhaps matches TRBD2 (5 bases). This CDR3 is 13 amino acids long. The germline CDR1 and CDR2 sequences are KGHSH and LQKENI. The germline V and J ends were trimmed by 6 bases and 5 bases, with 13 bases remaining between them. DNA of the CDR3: TGTGCCAGCTCGCCGTCGGGGTCGGAGACCCAGTACTTC. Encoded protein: CASSPSGSETQYF.

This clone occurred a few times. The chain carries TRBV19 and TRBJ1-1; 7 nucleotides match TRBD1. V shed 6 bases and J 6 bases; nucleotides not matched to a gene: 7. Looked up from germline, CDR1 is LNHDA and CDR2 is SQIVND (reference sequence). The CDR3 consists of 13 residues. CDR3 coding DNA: TGTGCCAGTAGGGAAAACACAGGGGCTGAAGCTTTCTTT. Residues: CASRENTGAEAFF.

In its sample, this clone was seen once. CDR3 sequence: CAYSRGSDTQYF. CDR3 DNA sequence: TGTGCCTATAGTAGGGGCTCAGATACGCAGTATTTT. This chain connects TRBV6-1 to TRBJ2-3; D possibly corresponds to TRBD1 (5 bases). This CDR3 contains 12 residues. With 11 bases removed from V and 4 bases from J, the gap between germline ends came to 13 bases. In germline, CDR1 is MNHNS, CDR2 SASEGT.

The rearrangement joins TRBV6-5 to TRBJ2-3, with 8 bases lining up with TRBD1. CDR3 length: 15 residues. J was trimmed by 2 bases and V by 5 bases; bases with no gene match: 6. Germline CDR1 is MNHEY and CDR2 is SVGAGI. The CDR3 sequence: CASSTDRADTDTQYF. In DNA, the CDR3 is TGTGCCAGCAGTACGGACAGGGCGGACACAGATACGCAGTATTTT.

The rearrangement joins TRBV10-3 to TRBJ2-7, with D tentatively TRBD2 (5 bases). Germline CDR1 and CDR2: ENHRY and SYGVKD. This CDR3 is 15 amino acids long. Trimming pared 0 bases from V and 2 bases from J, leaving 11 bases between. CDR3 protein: CAISESLPGTYEQYF. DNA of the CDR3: TGTGCCATCAGTGAGTCCCTTCCGGGGACCTACGAGCAGTACTTC.

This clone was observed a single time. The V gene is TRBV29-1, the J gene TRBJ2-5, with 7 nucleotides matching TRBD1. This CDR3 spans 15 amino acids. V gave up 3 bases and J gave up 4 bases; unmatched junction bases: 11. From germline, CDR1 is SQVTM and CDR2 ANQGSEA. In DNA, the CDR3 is TGCAGCGTTGAGCAACTACCACAGGGGTCAGAGACCCAGTACTTC. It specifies CSVEQLPQGSETQYF.

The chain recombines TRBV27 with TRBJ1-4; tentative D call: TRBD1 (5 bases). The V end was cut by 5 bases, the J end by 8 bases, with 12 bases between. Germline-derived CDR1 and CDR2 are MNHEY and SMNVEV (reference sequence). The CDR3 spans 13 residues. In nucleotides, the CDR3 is TGTGCCAGCAGTCTTGAGGGGACGGAAAAACTGTTTTTT. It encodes CASSLEGTEKLFF.

CDR3 in DNA: TGTGCCAGCAGTGACTCGAGTACCCAGGGAGGCTCCGGGGAGCTGTTTTTT. It encodes CASSDSSTQGGSGELFF. This chain joins TRBV6-4 and TRBJ2-2; weak D call: TRBD2 (6 bases). The V end was cut by 0 bases, the J end by 6 bases, with 17 bases between. The length of the CDR3 is 17 residues. Germline V gene lookup returns CDR1 MRHNA and CDR2 SNTAGT.

The CDR3 sequence: CASSYGTSSYEQYF. CDR3 DNA sequence: TGTGCCAGCAGTTACGGGACAAGCTCCTACGAGCAGTACTTC. The genes are TRBV6-5 and TRBJ2-7, with D perhaps matching TRBD1 (6 bases). CDR1 MNHEY and CDR2 SVGAGI come from the germline V gene. V was trimmed by 2 bases and J by 0 bases, leaving 8 bases between them. The CDR3 contains 14 residues.

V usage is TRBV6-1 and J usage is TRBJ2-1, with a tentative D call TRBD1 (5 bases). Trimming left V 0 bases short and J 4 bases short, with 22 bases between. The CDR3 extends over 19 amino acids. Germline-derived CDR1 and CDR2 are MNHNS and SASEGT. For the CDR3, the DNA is TGTGCCAGCAGTGAAGCCTCCGGTTTAGGGGCAGTAAATTACAATGAGCAGTTCTTC. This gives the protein CASSEASGLGAVNYNEQFF.

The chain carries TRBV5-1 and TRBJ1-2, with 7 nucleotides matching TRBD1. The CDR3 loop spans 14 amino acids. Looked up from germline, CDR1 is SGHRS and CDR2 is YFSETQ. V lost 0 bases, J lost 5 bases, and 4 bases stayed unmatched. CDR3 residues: CASSLVAGGYGYTF. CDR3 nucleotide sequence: TGCGCCAGCAGCTTGGTAGCAGGGGGATATGGCTACACCTTC.

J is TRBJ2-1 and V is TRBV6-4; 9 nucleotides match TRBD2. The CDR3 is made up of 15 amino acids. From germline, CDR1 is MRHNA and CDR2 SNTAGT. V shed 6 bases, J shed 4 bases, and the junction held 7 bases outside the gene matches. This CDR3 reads CASSDLAGSYNEQFF. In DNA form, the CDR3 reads TGTGCCAGCAGCGATCTAGCGGGATCATACAATGAGCAGTTCTTC.

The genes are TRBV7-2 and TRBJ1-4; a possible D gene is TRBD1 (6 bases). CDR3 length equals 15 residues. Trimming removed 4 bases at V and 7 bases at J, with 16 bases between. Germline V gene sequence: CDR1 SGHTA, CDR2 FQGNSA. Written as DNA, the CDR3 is TGTGCCAGCAGCTGGGGGGGAGGGGGTGGTGAAAAACTGTTTTTT. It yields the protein CASSWGGGGGEKLFF.

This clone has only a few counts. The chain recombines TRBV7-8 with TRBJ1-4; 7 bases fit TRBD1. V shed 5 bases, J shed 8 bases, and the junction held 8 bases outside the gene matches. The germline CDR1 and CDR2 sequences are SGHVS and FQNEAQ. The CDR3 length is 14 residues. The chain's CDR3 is CASSPQGGLEKLFF. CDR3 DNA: TGTGCCAGCAGCCCCCAGGGGGGTCTCGAAAAACTGTTTTTT. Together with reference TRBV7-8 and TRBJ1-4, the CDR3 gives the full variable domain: GAGVSQSPRYKVAKRGQDVALRCDPISGHVSLFWYQQALGQGPEFLTYFQNEAQLDKSGLPSDRFFAERPEGSVSTLKIQRTQQEDSAVYLCASSPQGGLEKLFFGSGTQLSVL.

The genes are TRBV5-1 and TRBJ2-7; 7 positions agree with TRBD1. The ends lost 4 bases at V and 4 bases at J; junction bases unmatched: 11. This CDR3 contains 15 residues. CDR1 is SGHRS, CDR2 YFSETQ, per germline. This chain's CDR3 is CASSPATGERYEQYF. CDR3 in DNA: TGCGCCAGCAGCCCCGCCACAGGGGAGAGGTACGAGCAGTACTTC.

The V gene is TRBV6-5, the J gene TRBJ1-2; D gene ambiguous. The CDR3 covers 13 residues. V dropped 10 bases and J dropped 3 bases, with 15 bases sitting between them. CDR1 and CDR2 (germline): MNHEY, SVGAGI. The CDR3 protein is CATLSGQDYGYTF. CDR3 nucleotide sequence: TGTGCCACCCTCTCCGGGCAGGACTATGGCTACACCTTC.

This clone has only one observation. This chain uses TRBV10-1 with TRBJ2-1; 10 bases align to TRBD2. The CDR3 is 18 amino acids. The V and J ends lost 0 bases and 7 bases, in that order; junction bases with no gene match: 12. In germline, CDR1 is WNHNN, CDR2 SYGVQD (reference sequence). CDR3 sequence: CASSESAGTSGAGNEQFF. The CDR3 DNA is TGCGCCAGCAGTGAGTCAGCGGGTACTAGCGGGGCAGGGAATGAGCAGTTCTTC.

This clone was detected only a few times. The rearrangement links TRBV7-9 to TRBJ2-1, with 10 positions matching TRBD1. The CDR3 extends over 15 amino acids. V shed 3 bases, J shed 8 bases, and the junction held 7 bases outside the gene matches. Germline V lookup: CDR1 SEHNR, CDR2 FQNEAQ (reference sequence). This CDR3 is CASSFRDRGIDEQFF. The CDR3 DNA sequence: TGTGCCAGCAGCTTCCGGGACAGGGGTATCGATGAGCAGTTCTTC.

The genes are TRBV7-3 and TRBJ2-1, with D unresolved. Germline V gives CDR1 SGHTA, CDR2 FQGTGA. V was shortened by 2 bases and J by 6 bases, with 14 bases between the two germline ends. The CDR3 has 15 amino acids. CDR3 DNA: TGTGCCAGCAGCTTAGTGCCGAGCAGTAGCAATGAGCAGTTCTTC. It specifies CASSLVPSSSNEQFF.

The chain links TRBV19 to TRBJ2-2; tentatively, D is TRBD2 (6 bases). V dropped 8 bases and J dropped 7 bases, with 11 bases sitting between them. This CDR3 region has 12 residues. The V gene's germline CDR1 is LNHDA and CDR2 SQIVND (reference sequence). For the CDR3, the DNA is TGTGCCAGTTTTGATAGCGGCGGGGAGCTGTTTTTT. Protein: CASFDSGGELFF.

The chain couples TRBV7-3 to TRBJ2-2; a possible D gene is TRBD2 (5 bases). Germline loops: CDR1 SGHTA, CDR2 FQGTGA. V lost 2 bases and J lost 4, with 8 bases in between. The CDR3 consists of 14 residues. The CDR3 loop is CASSLEGTTGELFF. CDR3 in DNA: TGTGCCAGCAGCTTAGAGGGAACCACCGGGGAGCTGTTTTTT.

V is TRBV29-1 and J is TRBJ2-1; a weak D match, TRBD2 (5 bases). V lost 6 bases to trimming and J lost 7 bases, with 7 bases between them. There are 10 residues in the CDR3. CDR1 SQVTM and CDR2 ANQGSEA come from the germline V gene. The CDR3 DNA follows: TGCAGCGTGAGGGTGAATGAGCAGTTCTTC. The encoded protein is CSVRVNEQFF.